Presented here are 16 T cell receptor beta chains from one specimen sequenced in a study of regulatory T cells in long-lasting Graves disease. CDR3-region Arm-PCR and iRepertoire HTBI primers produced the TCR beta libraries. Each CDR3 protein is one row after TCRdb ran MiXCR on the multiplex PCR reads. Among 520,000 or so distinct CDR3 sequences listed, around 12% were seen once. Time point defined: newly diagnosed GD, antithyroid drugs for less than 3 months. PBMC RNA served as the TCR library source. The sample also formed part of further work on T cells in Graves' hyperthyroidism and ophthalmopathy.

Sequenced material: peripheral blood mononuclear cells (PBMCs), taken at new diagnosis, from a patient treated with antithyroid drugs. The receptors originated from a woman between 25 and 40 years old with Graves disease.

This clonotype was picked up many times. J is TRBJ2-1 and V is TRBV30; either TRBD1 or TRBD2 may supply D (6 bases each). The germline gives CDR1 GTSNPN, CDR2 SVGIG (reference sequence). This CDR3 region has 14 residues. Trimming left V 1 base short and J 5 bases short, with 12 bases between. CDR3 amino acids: CAWSGGAGDNEQFF. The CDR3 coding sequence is TGTGCCTGGAGTGGGGGGGCCGGGGACAATGAGCAGTTCTTC.

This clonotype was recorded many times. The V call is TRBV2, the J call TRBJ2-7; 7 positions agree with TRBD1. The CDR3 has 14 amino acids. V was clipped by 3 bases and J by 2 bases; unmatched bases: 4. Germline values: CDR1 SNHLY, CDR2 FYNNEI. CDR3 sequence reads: CASSDWDRPYEQYF. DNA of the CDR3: TGTGCCAGCAGTGACTGGGACAGACCCTACGAGCAGTACTTC.

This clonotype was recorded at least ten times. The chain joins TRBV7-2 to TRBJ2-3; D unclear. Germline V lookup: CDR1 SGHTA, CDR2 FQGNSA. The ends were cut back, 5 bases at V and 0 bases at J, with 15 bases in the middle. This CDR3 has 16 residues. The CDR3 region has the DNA TGTGCCAGCAGCGTCCACGTAGGACCTAGCACAGATACGCAGTATTTT. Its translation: CASSVHVGPSTDTQYF.

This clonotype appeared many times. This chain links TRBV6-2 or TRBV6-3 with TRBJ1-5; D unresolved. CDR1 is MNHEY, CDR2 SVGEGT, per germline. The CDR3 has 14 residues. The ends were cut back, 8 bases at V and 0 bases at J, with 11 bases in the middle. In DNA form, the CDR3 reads TGTGCCAGCGGCTCTGGGTCTAGCAATCAGCCCCAGCATTTT. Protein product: CASGSGSSNQPQHF.

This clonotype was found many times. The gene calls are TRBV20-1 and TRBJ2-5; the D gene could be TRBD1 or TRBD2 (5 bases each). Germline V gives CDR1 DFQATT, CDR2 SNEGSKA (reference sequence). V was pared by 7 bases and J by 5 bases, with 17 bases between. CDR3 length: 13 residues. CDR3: CSVPPGTRETQYF. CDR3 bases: TGCAGTGTCCCTCCAGGGACGCGGGAGACCCAGTACTTC.

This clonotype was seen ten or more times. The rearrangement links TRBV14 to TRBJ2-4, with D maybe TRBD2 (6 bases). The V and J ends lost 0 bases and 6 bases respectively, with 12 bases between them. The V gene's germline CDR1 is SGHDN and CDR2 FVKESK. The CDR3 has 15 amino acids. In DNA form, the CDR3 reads TGTGCCAGCAGCCAAGATCAAGGGGAGGTAAACATTCAGTACTTC. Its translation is CASSQDQGEVNIQYF.

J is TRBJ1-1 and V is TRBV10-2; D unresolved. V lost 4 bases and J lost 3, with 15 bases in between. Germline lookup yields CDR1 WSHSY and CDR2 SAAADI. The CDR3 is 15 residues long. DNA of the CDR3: TGCGCCAGCAGTGGGCAGCGGGCATCGGACACTGAAGCTTTCTTT. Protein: CASSGQRASDTEAFF.

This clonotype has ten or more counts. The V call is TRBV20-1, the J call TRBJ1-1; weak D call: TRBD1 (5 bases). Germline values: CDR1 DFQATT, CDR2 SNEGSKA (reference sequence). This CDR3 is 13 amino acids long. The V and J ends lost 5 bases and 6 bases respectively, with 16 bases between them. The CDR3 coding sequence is TGCAGTGCTTGCCACGATCAGGGCTCTGAAGCTTTCTTT. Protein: CSACHDQGSEAFF.

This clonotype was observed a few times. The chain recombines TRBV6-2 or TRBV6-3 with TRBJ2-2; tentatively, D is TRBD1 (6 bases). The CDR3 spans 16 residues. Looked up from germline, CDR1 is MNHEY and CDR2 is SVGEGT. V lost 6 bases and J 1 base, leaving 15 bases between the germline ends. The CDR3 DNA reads TGTGCCAGCAGGCTTACAGGGACCGGGAACACCGGGGAGCTGTTTTTT. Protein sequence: CASRLTGTGNTGELFF.

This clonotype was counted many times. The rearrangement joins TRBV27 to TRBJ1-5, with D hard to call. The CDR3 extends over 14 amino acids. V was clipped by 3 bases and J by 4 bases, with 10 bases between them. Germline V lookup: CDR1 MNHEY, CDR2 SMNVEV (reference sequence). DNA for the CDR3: TGTGCCAGCAGTTTCCGGGCCTCGAATCAGCCCCAGCATTTT. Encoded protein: CASSFRASNQPQHF.

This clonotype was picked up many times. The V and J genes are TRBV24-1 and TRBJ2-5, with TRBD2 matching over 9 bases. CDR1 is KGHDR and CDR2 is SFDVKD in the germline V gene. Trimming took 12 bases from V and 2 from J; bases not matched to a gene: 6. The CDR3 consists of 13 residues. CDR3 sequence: CAVATSGQETQYF. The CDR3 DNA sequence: TGTGCCGTCGCGACTAGCGGACAAGAGACCCAGTACTTC.

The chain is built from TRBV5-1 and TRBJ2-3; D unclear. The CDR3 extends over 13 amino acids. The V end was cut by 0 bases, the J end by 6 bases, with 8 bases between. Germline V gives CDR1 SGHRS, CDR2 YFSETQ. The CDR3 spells CASSLVGQDTQYF. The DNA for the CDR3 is TGCGCCAGCAGCTTGGTAGGGCAGGATACGCAGTATTTT.

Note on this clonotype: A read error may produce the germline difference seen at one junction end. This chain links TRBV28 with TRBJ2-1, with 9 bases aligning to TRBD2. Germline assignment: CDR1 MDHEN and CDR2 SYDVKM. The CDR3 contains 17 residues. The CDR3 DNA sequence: TGTGTCAGCAGCCCCCGCTTGCGGGAGGGCCCCTACAATGAGCAGTTCTTC. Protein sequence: CVSSPRLREGPYNEQFF.

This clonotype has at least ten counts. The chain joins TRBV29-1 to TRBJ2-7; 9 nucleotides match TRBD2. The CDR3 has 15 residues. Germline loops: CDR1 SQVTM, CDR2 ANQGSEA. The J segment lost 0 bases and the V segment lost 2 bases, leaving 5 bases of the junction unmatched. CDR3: CSVEYAGGSSYEQYF. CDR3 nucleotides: TGCAGCGTTGAATACGCGGGAGGGAGCTCCTACGAGCAGTACTTC.

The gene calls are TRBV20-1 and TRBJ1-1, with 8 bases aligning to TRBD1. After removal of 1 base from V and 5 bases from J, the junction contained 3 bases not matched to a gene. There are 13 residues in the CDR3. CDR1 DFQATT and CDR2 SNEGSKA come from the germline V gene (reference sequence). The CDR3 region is CSARGHRGTEAFF. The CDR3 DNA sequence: TGCAGTGCTAGAGGTCACAGGGGGACTGAAGCTTTCTTT.

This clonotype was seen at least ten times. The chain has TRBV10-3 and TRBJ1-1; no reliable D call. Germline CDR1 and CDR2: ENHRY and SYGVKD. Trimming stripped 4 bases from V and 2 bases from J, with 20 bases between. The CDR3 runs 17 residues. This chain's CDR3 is CAISADHPGVPNTEAFF. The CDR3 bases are TGTGCCATCAGTGCCGACCACCCCGGGGTGCCAAACACTGAAGCTTTCTTT.